What follows is one T cell receptor beta chain and its context. Its target is not known. Germline V lookup: CDR1 MNHEY, CDR2 SVGEGT. This CDR3 has 14 amino acids. Trimming cost V 7 bases and J 7 bases; bases outside gene matches: 8. A sample-barcoded 5' primer and a J-beta primer mix were used in a second PCR of roughly 6 to 11 cycles. Each cDNA molecule received a tag from a template-switch adaptor that had 12 random nucleotides. TCRdb ran MiXCR on the 5' RACE reads and lists one entry per CDR3 protein. Here the sample spans approximately 690,000 distinct CDR3 sequences, roughly 53% being singletons. These data belong to a study of blood T cells in healthy people across ages. Notes on the study in general: A strong correlation was found between TCR beta diversity and the percentage of naive T cells.

The chain employs TRBV6-2 or TRBV6-3 and TRBJ2-1, with 9 bases identical to TRBD2. The specimen sequenced was blood. This clonotype was sampled from a man aged 55 to 70 in good health. The CDR3 sequence: CASTRGGRGNEQFF. Written as DNA, the CDR3 is TGTGCCAGCACGCGGGGGGGCCGGGGGAATGAGCAGTTCTTC.